Following are 3 T cell receptor beta chains from one sample sequenced in a study of T cells in Graves' hyperthyroidism and ophthalmopathy. Regions amplified from RNA transcripts were the TCR beta CDR3 regions. Initially, a first-round RT-PCR of the TCR CDR3 employed the HTBI primer set. TCRdb reanalysed the multiplex PCR reads using MiXCR and keeps one entry per CDR3 protein. The repertoire holds about 200,000 distinct CDR3 sequences, 17% seen once, with roughly 50% in the top ten. Sequencing was done on a sample of blood. The origin of the receptors is a woman aged 45-65 years with Graves' hyperthyroidism.

This clonotype was found many times. DNA of the CDR3: TGTGCCAGCAGTTCCGGCCGGGACCCCAATCAGCCCCAGCATTTT. The encoded protein is CASSSGRDPNQPQHF. This chain joins TRBV6-2 or TRBV6-3 and TRBJ1-5, with D possibly being TRBD1 (5 bases). Germline CDR1 reads MNHEY; CDR2 reads SVGEGT. The CDR3 is 15 residues long. V was trimmed by 4 bases and J by 3 bases, leaving 13 bases between them.

The chain is built from TRBV6-1 and TRBJ1-6; TRBD1 aligns across 7 bases. The V gene end was trimmed by 2 bases and the J gene end by 9 bases; junction bases not matched to a gene: 7. CDR3 length: 15 amino acids. Germline lookup yields CDR1 MNHNS and CDR2 SASEGT. CDR3 residues: CASSEIGRGGSPLHF. As DNA, the CDR3 is TGTGCCAGCAGTGAAATCGGCAGGGGGGGTTCACCCCTCCACTTT.

This clonotype was found a few times. The chain carries TRBV6-4 and TRBJ2-1; TRBD2 matches 12 bases. V lost 3 bases to trimming and J lost 3 bases; unmatched junction nucleotides: 0. There are 15 residues in the CDR3. Germline V lookup: CDR1 MRHNA, CDR2 SNTAGT. The CDR3 nucleotides are TGTGCCAGCAGTGAGACTAGCGGGGGCTACAATGAGCAGTTCTTC. This gives the protein CASSETSGGYNEQFF.